This passage covers 12 T cell receptor beta chains from one sample sequenced in a study of T cells after yellow fever vaccination. One entry per CDR3 protein, called by TCRdb with MiXCR from the 5' RACE reads. The table shows roughly 310,000 distinct CDR3 sequences, with roughly 3.5% occurring only once. Sequencing used PBMCs, obtained on the day of the yellow fever booster vaccination. Receptor source: a young man who received the YFV17D yellow fever vaccine.

J is TRBJ2-5 and V is TRBV20-1, with 13 bases lining up with TRBD2. Germline CDR1 reads DFQATT; CDR2 reads SNEGSKA (reference sequence). V lost 0 bases and J lost 3; bases outside the gene matches: 1. The CDR3 totals 15 residues. CDR3 in DNA: TGCAGTGCTAGAGACGGGACTAGCGGGGAAGAGACCCAGTACTTC. Protein sequence: CSARDGTSGEETQYF.

This clonotype turned up a few times. The chain has TRBV7-3 and TRBJ1-1; D is possibly TRBD1 (6 bases). The CDR3 sequence is 14 residues long. CDR1 and CDR2 (germline): SGHTA, FQGTGA. Deletions cut 4 bases from V and 5 bases from J, with 14 bases between. CDR3 in amino acids: CASSSDRGGTEAFF. The CDR3 DNA reads TGTGCCAGCAGCTCGGACAGAGGTGGAACTGAAGCTTTCTTT.

Here the CDR3 DNA reads TGTGCCAGCAGCTACCTGTCGAGTAGCGGTACCGGGGAGCTGTTTTTT. As protein: CASSYLSSSGTGELFF. V usage is TRBV6-5 and J usage is TRBJ2-2; possibly TRBD2 for D (6 bases). V was shortened by 6 bases and J by 5 bases, with 19 bases between the two germline ends. Per germline, CDR1 MNHEY and CDR2 SVGAGI. The CDR3 runs to 16 residues.

This clonotype was seen at least ten times. This sequence joins TRBV5-6 and TRBJ2-3, with D possibly TRBD2 on 5 matching bases. The CDR3 loop spans 14 amino acids. Trimming cost V 1 base and J 2 bases, with 8 bases left between them. Germline CDR1 SGHDT, CDR2 YYEEEE. In nucleotides, the CDR3 is TGTGCCAGCAGCTTGCGGGGATTCACAGATACGCAGTATTTT. This sequence encodes CASSLRGFTDTQYF. Using reference TRBV5-6 and TRBJ2-3 for the parts outside the CDR3, the full variable domain is DAGVTQSPTHLIKTRGQQVTLRCSPKSGHDTVSWYQQALGQGPQFIFQYYEEEERQRGNFPDRFSGHQFPNYSSELNVNALLLGDSALYLCASSLRGFTDTQYFGPGTRLTVL.

In this sample, this clonotype turned up many times. V is TRBV5-1 and J is TRBJ1-6; 11 bases are shared with TRBD1. J gave up 10 bases and V 4 bases, and 7 bases lay outside the gene matches. The length of the CDR3 is 15 residues. CDR1 and CDR2 from the germline V gene are SGHRS and YFSETQ. For the CDR3, the DNA is TGCGCCAGCAGCGCCGCCGGGACAGGGGGATCACCCCTCCACTTT. Residues: CASSAAGTGGSPLHF.

As concerns this clonotype: A read error may account for a junction end that differs from germline. The J gene is TRBJ2-5, the V gene TRBV7-9, with 9 bases fitting TRBD1. Germline V gives CDR1 SEHNR, CDR2 FQNEAQ (reference sequence). This CDR3 is built from 15 residues. DNA of the CDR3: TGTGCCAGCAGCCCGCGGGACAGGGTTTTAGAGACCCTGTACTTC. Encoded protein: CASSPRDRVLETLYF.

This clonotype has just a few counts. The V and J genes are TRBV5-6 and TRBJ2-7, with 9 nucleotides matching TRBD1. J was trimmed by 4 bases and V by 2 bases; bases with no gene match: 4. The CDR3 has 14 residues. CDR1 is SGHDT, CDR2 YYEEEE, per germline. The CDR3 sequence: CASSLTGGFYEQYV. CDR3 coding DNA: TGTGCCAGCAGCTTAACAGGGGGCTTTTACGAGCAGTACGTC.

The sample holds many counts of this clonotype. The chain employs TRBV2 and TRBJ1-1; 8 bases align to TRBD1. After removal of 6 bases from V and 4 bases from J, the junction contained 4 bases not matched to a gene. Germline CDR1 reads SNHLY; CDR2 reads FYNNEI. The CDR3 is 13 amino acids. CDR3 in amino acids: CASRTGAATEAFF. CDR3 DNA: TGTGCCAGCAGGACAGGGGCAGCCACTGAAGCTTTCTTT.

This clonotype was detected ten times or more. The chain has TRBV7-6 and TRBJ2-3; 10 nucleotides align to TRBD2. The CDR3 contains 17 residues. Germline loops: CDR1 SGHVS, CDR2 FNYEAQ. Trimming took 5 bases from V and 5 from J; bases not matched to a gene: 13. CDR3 bases: TGTGCCAGCAGCCAACGGGCCCAGCGGGGGGGCCGAGATACGCAGTATTTT. Its protein product is CASSQRAQRGGRDTQYF.

This clonotype was seen repeatedly, ten times or more. The gene calls are TRBV7-2 and TRBJ1-6, with TRBD1 identical over 10 bases. Trimming cost V 6 bases and J 9 bases; bases outside gene matches: 11. Germline V CDR1 and CDR2: SGHTA, FQGNSA. The CDR3 covers 16 residues. The CDR3 here is CASSQAGTGVVSPLHF. In DNA form, the CDR3 reads TGTGCCAGCAGTCAAGCCGGGACAGGGGTAGTTTCACCCCTCCACTTT.

The sample holds many counts of this clonotype. The rearrangement joins TRBV5-1 to TRBJ1-1; D not resolved. The CDR3 contains 14 residues. CDR1 and CDR2 from the germline V gene are SGHRS and YFSETQ. The V end was cut by 1 base, the J end by 2 bases, with 9 bases between. CDR3: CASSLNNRNTEAFF. Here the CDR3 DNA reads TGCGCCAGCAGCTTGAACAACCGTAACACTGAAGCTTTCTTT.

This clonotype was observed a few times. This chain links TRBV4-2 with TRBJ2-7; 8 bases map to TRBD1. The CDR3 extends over 14 amino acids. Unmatched junction bases numbered 2, after V lost 1 base and J lost 3 bases. From germline, CDR1 is LGHNA and CDR2 YNFKEQ. The CDR3 loop is CASSQGTGYYEQYF. CDR3 bases: TGTGCCAGCAGCCAAGGGACAGGGTACTACGAGCAGTACTTC.